Listed below are T cell receptor beta chains from one sample, sequenced in a study of T cell changes during pregnancy in multiple sclerosis. Sequencing used immunoSEQ multiplex PCR; TCRdb keeps in-frame clones, though not all of them. The repertoire has around 56,000 clones, 70% to 90% of them found once; the top ten carry approximately 0.4%. Source: CD4+ T cells from peripheral blood mononuclear cells, taken in the third trimester of pregnancy. Receptor source: a female donor with multiple sclerosis, enrolled in a pregnancy study. CDR3s include the opening cysteine and the closing phenylalanine or tryptophan. A D gene is named only where the DNA matches it firmly. Expanded clones are given a class, and other clones once, few, many or no size at all.

v_gene	j_gene	d_gene	abundance	CDR3aa	CDR3nt
TRBV19	TRBJ1-3	-	-	CASSMIQGSGNTIYF	TGTGCCAGTAGTATGATCCAGGGCTCTGGAAACACCATATATTTT
TRBV6-6	TRBJ1-6	-	-	CASSHRLGPTPPLHF	TGTGCCAGCAGCCACAGGTTGGGCCCAACTCCACCCCTCCACTTT
TRBV9	TRBJ2-6	-	-	CASSARAGVGGANVLTF	TGTGCCAGCAGCGCGCGCGCCGGGGTCGGGGGGGCCAACGTCCTGACTTTC
TRBV29-1	TRBJ2-7	TRBD1	-	CSVAQQGGISYEQYF	TGCAGCGTTGCCCAACAGGGGGGCATCTCCTACGAGCAGTACTTC
TRBV7-9	TRBJ2-5	-	-	CASSNHSWYQETQYF	TGTGCCAGCAGCAACCATAGCTGGTACCAAGAGACCCAGTACTTC
TRBV7-9	TRBJ2-7	-	-	CASSPQRTGVDEQYF	TGTGCCAGCAGCCCCCAGCGGACGGGAGTTGACGAGCAGTACTTC
TRBV14	TRBJ1-2	-	-	CASSPFGDPAGYTF	TGTGCCAGCAGCCCTTTCGGGGATCCGGCCGGCTACACCTTC
TRBV4-2	TRBJ2-5	-	-	CASSQEAETQYF	TGTGCCAGCAGCCAAGAGGCAGAGACCCAGTACTTC
TRBV19	TRBJ1-1	TRBD1	-	CASSDRGLGNTEAFF	TGTGCCAGTAGTGACAGGGGGCTGGGGAACACTGAAGCTTTCTTT
TRBV27	TRBJ1-1	-	-	CASRNYRDTEAFF	TGTGCCAGCAGGAACTACAGGGACACTGAAGCTTTCTTT
TRBV4-2	TRBJ1-1	-	-	CASSPRQLNTEAFF	TGTGCCAGCAGCCCTCGACAGCTGAACACTGAAGCTTTCTTT
TRBV6-5	TRBJ1-2	-	-	CASSYSAFTGSYGYTF	TGTGCCAGCAGTTACTCAGCTTTTACAGGGAGCTATGGCTACACCTTC
TRBV6-5	TRBJ2-6	-	-	CASSAGGANVLTF	TGTGCCAGCAGTGCGGGAGGGGCCAACGTCCTGACTTTC
TRBV5-1	TRBJ2-3	-	-	CASSFRVNTDTQYF	TGCGCCAGCAGCTTTCGGGTAAACACAGATACGCAGTATTTT
TRBV7-3	TRBJ2-4	-	-	CASSVQGGDIQYF	TGTGCCAGCAGCGTACAGGGGGGGGACATTCAGTACTTC
TRBV4-2	TRBJ1-1	TRBD1	-	CASSQDRRTGVFMNTEAFF	TGTGCCAGCAGCCAAGACCGTCGGACAGGGGTCTTCATGAACACTGAAGCTTTCTTT
TRBV2	TRBJ2-7	TRBD1	once	CASRETTGGEQYF	TGTGCCAGCAGAGAAACGACAGGGGGAGAGCAGTACTTC
TRBV6-5	TRBJ1-2	-	few	CASSYSAHYGYTF	TGTGCCAGCAGTTACTCGGCACATTATGGCTACACCTTC
TRBV6-1	TRBJ2-2	-	-	CASTLDRNTGELFF	TGTGCCAGCACCTTAGACAGGAACACCGGGGAGCTGTTTTTT
TRBV5-6	TRBJ2-7	TRBD1	once	CASSLASLGTGYYEQYF	TGTGCCAGCAGCTTGGCCTCCTTGGGGACAGGGTACTACGAGCAGTACTTC
TRBV6-5	TRBJ2-7	TRBD1	once	CASSRGQGSYEQYF	TGTGCCAGCAGTCGGGGACAGGGGTCCTACGAGCAGTACTTC
TRBV15	TRBJ1-2	TRBD1	-	CATSRGQGAHYGYTF	TGTGCCACCAGCAGAGGACAGGGGGCCCACTATGGCTACACCTTC
TRBV29-1	TRBJ1-4	-	-	CSAPGGPDEKLFF	TGCAGCGCCCCCGGGGGGCCGGATGAAAAACTGTTTTTT
TRBV19	TRBJ2-3	TRBD2	-	CASTPKGGRDTDTQYF	TGTGCCAGTACCCCTAAGGGCGGGAGGGACACAGATACGCAGTATTTT
TRBV5-1	TRBJ2-3	-	-	CASSLAAGGTDTQYF	TGCGCCAGCAGCTTGGCGGCAGGCGGGACAGATACGCAGTATTTT
TRBV19	TRBJ1-2	TRBD1	-	CASSRTGATAYGYTF	TGTGCCAGTAGCCGGACAGGGGCGACCGCCTATGGCTACACCTTC
TRBV27	TRBJ1-1	-	-	CASSSSWEGRAFF	TGTGCCAGCAGCTCATCATGGGAGGGCCGAGCTTTCTTT
TRBV6-1	TRBJ1-1	-	-	CASSDPGMNTEAFF	TGTGCCAGCAGTGACCCAGGAATGAACACTGAAGCTTTCTTT
TRBV14	TRBJ2-3	-	-	CASSYSRWDTQYF	TGTGCCAGCAGCTATTCTAGGTGGGATACGCAGTATTTT
TRBV9	TRBJ1-6	TRBD1	-	CASSIRTGTNSPLHF	TGCGCCAGCAGCATCCGGACAGGGACTAATTCACCCCTCCACTTT
TRBV19	TRBJ2-5	-	-	CASSNSGSYLETQYF	TGTGCCAGTAGTAACTCAGGGTCGTATCTGGAGACCCAGTACTTC
TRBV30	TRBJ1-2	TRBD1	-	CAWSPWDRGSYGYTF	TGTGCCTGGAGTCCATGGGACAGGGGCAGCTATGGCTACACCTTC
TRBV19	TRBJ1-5	TRBD1	-	CASSSQGGNQPQHF	TGTGCCAGTAGTTCACAGGGGGGCAATCAGCCCCAGCATTTT
TRBV30	TRBJ2-7	TRBD2	once	CAWRGLAMTVYEQYF	TGTGCCTGGAGGGGACTAGCGATGACGGTTTACGAGCAGTACTTC
TRBV5-6	TRBJ2-1	-	-	CASSLTQSSYNEQFF	TGTGCCAGCAGCCTAACACAGAGCTCCTACAATGAGCAGTTCTTC
TRBV19	TRBJ2-3	TRBD1	-	CASSPRTGVGGTDTQYF	TGTGCCAGTAGTCCCCGGACAGGGGTCGGCGGCACAGATACGCAGTATTTT
TRBV29-1	TRBJ2-1	-	-	CSVEVVRVQVGNEQFF	TGCAGCGTTGAAGTAGTAAGAGTGCAGGTTGGGAATGAGCAGTTCTTC
TRBV7-9	TRBJ2-1	TRBD2	-	CASSLPAGSSYNEQFF	TGTGCCAGCAGCTTACCAGCGGGGAGCTCCTACAATGAGCAGTTCTTC
TRBV6-6	TRBJ2-5	TRBD1	-	CASSSNRGRETQYF	TGTGCCAGCAGTTCAAACAGGGGGCGAGAGACCCAGTACTTC
TRBV10-1	TRBJ2-7	-	-	CASSESGRTYF	TGCGCCAGCAGTGAGTCTGGCAGGACTTACTTC
TRBV10-3	TRBJ2-7	-	-	CAISRVIGGSEQYF	TGTGCCATCAGTAGGGTTATCGGCGGGTCCGAGCAGTACTTC
TRBV7-2	TRBJ2-3	-	-	CASSLNGGSTDTQYF	TGTGCCAGCAGCTTAAACGGGGGTAGCACAGATACGCAGTATTTT
TRBV7-6	TRBJ1-2	-	-	CASSFGNYGYTF	TGTGCCAGCAGCTTCGGTAACTATGGCTACACCTTC
TRBV30	TRBJ1-6	-	-	CAWSFDRTSSYNSPLHF	TGTGCCTGGAGTTTCGACAGGACTAGCTCCTATAATTCACCCCTCCACTTT
TRBV19	TRBJ2-5	TRBD2	-	CASSIDPPSVAGYQETQYF	TGTGCCAGTAGTATAGATCCCCCCTCTGTAGCGGGGTATCAAGAGACCCAGTACTTC
TRBV6-6	TRBJ1-1	-	-	CASSYIRETEAFF	TGTGCCAGCAGTTACATCAGGGAAACTGAAGCTTTCTTT
TRBV27	TRBJ1-5	TRBD1	-	CATSPGQGISQPQHF	TGTGCCACCTCCCCGGGACAGGGGATTAGTCAGCCCCAGCATTTT
TRBV2	TRBJ2-7	TRBD1	-	CASKGTDYYEQYF	TGTGCCAGCAAAGGGACAGACTACTACGAGCAGTACTTC
TRBV30	TRBJ1-4	-	-	CAWSVSQNEKLFF	TGTGCCTGGAGTGTATCGCAGAATGAAAAACTGTTTTTT
TRBV7-2	TRBJ1-6	TRBD1	-	CASSLQTGGNNSPLHF	TGTGCCAGCAGCTTACAAACAGGGGGTAATAATTCACCCCTCCACTTT
TRBV29-1	TRBJ2-7	-	-	CSVDGPGGDEQYF	TGCAGCGTTGACGGCCCGGGGGGCGACGAGCAGTACTTC
TRBV5-1	TRBJ1-2	-	-	CASSRDQGSRGYTF	TGCGCCAGCAGCCGCGACCAGGGATCTCGGGGCTACACCTTC
TRBV10-3	TRBJ2-7	-	-	CAIRDSGLLYEQYF	TGTGCCATCAGAGATAGCGGACTATTATACGAGCAGTACTTC
TRBV18	TRBJ2-7	-	-	CASSPPSGGWGEQYF	TGTGCCAGCTCACCACCGTCAGGAGGATGGGGCGAGCAGTACTTC
TRBV18	TRBJ2-1	-	once	CASSSTGYEQFF	TGTGCCAGCTCATCCACAGGGTATGAGCAGTTCTTC